The 14 T cell receptor beta chains reported below all come from one sample, sequenced in a study of a mutant IDH1 vaccine in newly diagnosed glioma. These receptors have no identified antigens. TCRdb's copy holds only in-frame clones and misses some; the assay was immunoSEQ multiplex PCR. The repertoire includes some 130,000 clones, roughly 78% of them detected once, and 4.5% to 6% sits in the top ten. Time point described: week 11, during vaccination. What each vaccine dose contained was 300 ug of mutant IDH1 20-mer peptide, accompanied by topical imiquimod. Sequences were derived from PBMCs, sampled from a glioma patient whose treatment included an IDH1 peptide vaccine. The receptor source for this set is a middle-aged man with glioma.

Turning to this clone: The identical CDR3 is also encoded by other nucleotide sequences in the sample. The V and J genes are TRBV2 and TRBJ2-2; D is possibly TRBD2 (6 bases). The CDR3 sequence is 13 residues long. Germline V CDR1 and CDR2: SNHLY, FYNNEI. Trimming pared 6 bases from V and 1 base from J, leaving 6 bases between. The CDR3 sequence is CASRRGNTGELFF. As DNA, the CDR3 is TGTGCCAGCAGGCGGGGGAACACCGGGGAGCTGTTTTTT.

This clone was seen more than once but under ten times. The chain links TRBV7-2 to TRBJ2-2; D not certain. The germline gives CDR1 SGHTA, CDR2 FQGNSA. The CDR3 runs 15 residues. The V gene lost 2 bases and the J gene lost 5 bases, with 12 bases spanning the gap. The CDR3 spells CASSLINLGTGELFF. CDR3 coding DNA: TGTGCCAGCAGCTTAATTAACCTCGGGACCGGGGAGCTGTTTTTT.

The chain has TRBV29-1 and TRBJ1-2; D call uncertain. Germline V gene sequence: CDR1 SQVTM, CDR2 ANQGSEA. The V end lost 5 bases, the J end lost 6 bases, and 13 bases lay between the germline ends. This CDR3 comprises 12 residues. The CDR3 protein is CSVFPISHGYTF. CDR3 nucleotides: TGCAGCGTTTTTCCCATTAGTCATGGCTACACCTTC.

The chain joins TRBV18 to TRBJ2-2; tentatively, D is TRBD2 (5 bases). Germline CDR1 and CDR2: KGHSH and LQKENI. V gave up 6 bases and J gave up 1 base, with 9 bases separating them. This CDR3 is built from 14 residues. CDR3 protein: CASSGAVNTGELFF. The CDR3 DNA sequence: TGTGCCAGCTCGGGAGCGGTGAACACCGGGGAGCTGTTTTTT.

J is TRBJ2-1 and V is TRBV4-1; 11 bases match TRBD2. Unmatched junction bases numbered 14, after V lost 0 bases and J lost 4 bases. CDR1 is MGHRA, CDR2 YSYEKL, per germline. The CDR3 consists of 20 residues. As DNA, the CDR3 is TGCGCCAGCAGCCAAGAACTAGCGGGGGTGTACGCTAAGAGGTACAATGAGCAGTTCTTC. Amino acid sequence: CASSQELAGVYAKRYNEQFF.

The chain employs TRBV5-1 and TRBJ2-1; D possibly corresponds to TRBD2 (5 bases). The ends were cut back, 0 bases at V and 8 bases at J, with 12 bases in the middle. Per germline, CDR1 SGHRS and CDR2 YFSETQ. The CDR3 extends over 14 amino acids. CDR3: CASSLEEGFYEQFF. The DNA for the CDR3 is TGCGCCAGCAGCTTGGAAGAGGGATTCTATGAGCAGTTCTTC.

The chain has TRBV10-1 and TRBJ2-5; D tentatively fits TRBD1 or TRBD2 (6 bases each). The ends were cut back, 2 bases at V and 1 base at J, with 11 bases in the middle. Per germline, CDR1 WNHNN and CDR2 SYGVQD (reference sequence). The CDR3 runs 15 residues. For the CDR3, the DNA is TGCGCCAGCAGTGAGGCAGGGGAGGCCCAAGAGACCCAGTACTTC. Translation: CASSEAGEAQETQYF.

The genes are TRBV18 and TRBJ2-5, with D unclear. Deletions cut 1 base from V and 5 bases from J, with 5 bases between. There are 12 residues in the CDR3. Germline V CDR1 and CDR2: KGHSH, LQKENI. In nucleotides, the CDR3 is TGTGCCAGCTCACCACTGGGCGAGACCCAGTACTTC. This encodes CASSPLGETQYF. Based on the CDR3 plus reference TRBV18 and TRBJ2-5, the full variable domain is NAGVMQNPRHLVRRRGQEARLRCSPMKGHSHVYWYRQLPEEGLKFMVYLQKENIIDESGMPKERFSAEFPKEGPSILRIQQVVRGDSAAYFCASSPLGETQYFGPGTRLLVL.

There are a few counts of this clone. Additional DNA sequences in this sample encode the identical CDR3. The gene calls are TRBV6-6 and TRBJ2-7; D unclear. The CDR3 loop spans 12 amino acids. The germline V gene encodes CDR1 MNHNY and CDR2 SVGAGI (reference sequence). Trimming left V 6 bases short and J 0 bases short, with 6 bases between. The CDR3 DNA is TGTGCCAGCAGCTCCAGCTCCTACGAGCAGTACTTC. It yields the protein CASSSSSYEQYF.

V gene TRBV15 combines with J gene TRBJ1-6; no clear D. V lost 0 bases, J lost 7 bases, and 10 bases lay in between. CDR1 and CDR2 from the germline V gene are LNHNV and YYDKDF (reference sequence). The CDR3 loop spans 15 amino acids. The CDR3 region is CATSRDLGRNSPLHF. The CDR3 nucleotides read TGTGCCACCAGCAGAGATTTAGGGAGGAATTCACCCCTCCACTTT.

The chain combines TRBV30 with TRBJ2-3; TRBD1 matches at 8 bases. V was clipped by 2 bases and J by 1 base; unmatched bases: 2. The CDR3 runs 14 residues. CDR1 and CDR2 (germline): GTSNPN, SVGIG (reference sequence). CDR3 nucleotide sequence: TGTGCCTGGAGTCCGGGACAGGGCACAGATACGCAGTATTTT. Residues: CAWSPGQGTDTQYF.

The V and J genes are TRBV2 and TRBJ1-5; the D gene is possibly TRBD1 (5 bases). V shed 8 bases and J shed 7 bases, with 18 bases lying between them. The CDR3 runs to 14 residues. Per germline, CDR1 SNHLY and CDR2 FYNNEI. The CDR3, as DNA: TGTGCCAGCCGAACGGGGGTCATGGGACAGCCCCAGCATTTT. Translated: CASRTGVMGQPQHF.

This clone has only a few counts. The chain uses TRBV14 and TRBJ2-2; unclear D gene. The germline CDR1 and CDR2 sequences are SGHDN and FVKESK. V lost 0 bases to trimming and J lost 3 bases, with 17 bases between them. The CDR3 totals 18 residues. CDR3: CASSQDWAVGSYTGELFF. The DNA of the CDR3 is TGTGCCAGCAGCCAAGATTGGGCGGTGGGCTCGTACACCGGGGAGCTGTTTTTT.

This chain uses TRBV28 with TRBJ1-1, with D perhaps TRBD1 (6 bases). This CDR3 has 14 amino acids. Germline V gene data show CDR1 as MDHEN and CDR2 as SYDVKM. V was cut by 4 bases and J by 2 bases, with 11 bases left in between. The CDR3 protein is CASSYDRFNTEAFF. The CDR3 nucleotides are TGTGCCAGCAGTTACGACAGGTTTAACACTGAAGCTTTCTTT. Together with reference TRBV28 and TRBJ1-1, the CDR3 gives the full variable domain: DVKVTQSSRYLVKRTGEKVFLECVQDMDHENMFWYRQDPGLGLRLIYFSYDVKMKEKGDIPEGYSVSREKKERFSLILESASTNQTSMYLCASSYDRFNTEAFFGQGTRLTVV.